Listed here are 19 T cell receptor beta chains from one sample, sequenced in a study of cytomegalovirus exposure and HLA in healthy donors. Researchers ran the PCR with 60 Vbeta and 13 Jbeta primers. The data were produced by immunoSEQ multiplex PCR, yet TCRdb's version contains in-frame clones alone and is incomplete. The sample consists of some 140,000 clones, 65% to 80% of them appearing once. Specimen: PBMCs. All receptors come from a human donor in good health.

V is TRBV15 and J is TRBJ1-5; 7 bases agree with TRBD1. Trimming cost V 2 bases and J 0 bases; bases outside gene matches: 13. The CDR3 spans 19 residues. Germline V CDR1 and CDR2: LNHNV, YYDKDF (reference sequence). DNA for the CDR3: TGTGCCACCAGCAGAAGGGCACAAGGGACAGTTAATAGCAATCAGCCCCAGCATTTT. Translating gives CATSRRAQGTVNSNQPQHF.

The chain links TRBV2 to TRBJ2-1, with 12 bases aligning to TRBD2. The V and J ends lost 4 bases and 13 bases, in that order; junction bases with no gene match: 11. Germline CDR1 and CDR2: SNHLY and FYNNEI. This CDR3 contains 15 residues. The CDR3 sequence: CASSGRASGRAQQFF. The CDR3 DNA is TGTGCCAGCAGTGGTCGGGCTAGCGGGAGGGCCCAACAGTTCTTC.

This clone is a singleton in its sample. The rearrangement joins TRBV7-3 to TRBJ1-1, with 7 bases that match TRBD1. J gave up 3 bases and V 8 bases, and 9 bases lay outside the gene matches. This CDR3 contains 14 residues. Per the germline V gene, CDR1 is SGHTA and CDR2 is FQGTGA. CDR3 loop: CASSTGARDTEAFF. DNA for the CDR3: TGTGCCAGCTCCACAGGGGCCCGGGACACTGAAGCTTTCTTT.

In the case of this clone: A read error may produce the germline difference seen at one junction end. V is TRBV7-7 and J is TRBJ2-6, with a possible D match to TRBD2 (5 bases). Germline V gene sequence: CDR1 SSHAT, CDR2 FNYEAQ (reference sequence). The CDR3 length is 16 residues. The CDR3 protein is CASSSGEFSGANVLTF. DNA for the CDR3: TGTGCTAGCAGCTCCGGGGAGTTCTCTGGGGCCAACGTCCTGACTTTC.

This sequence joins TRBV6-1 and TRBJ2-5; 11 bases line up with TRBD2. The tail of the sequence fits TRBJ2-7 better, so the J call may be wrong. The CDR3 runs 15 residues. CDR1 is MNHNS and CDR2 is SASEGT in the germline V gene. Here the CDR3 reads CASRGYTSGRNEQYF. CDR3 nucleotides: TGTGCCAGCAGGGGCTATACTAGCGGGAGAAACGAGCAGTACTTC.

The CDR3 bases are TGTGCCAGCAGCTTGGGCAGAAACTACGAGCAGTACTTC. Translating gives CASSLGRNYEQYF. V usage is TRBV7-9 and J usage is TRBJ2-7; no reliable D call. The germline CDR1 and CDR2 sequences are SEHNR and FQNEAQ (reference sequence). The CDR3 runs 13 residues. Between the trimmed V and J ends, which lost 3 bases and 3 bases, there was a span of 9 bases.

Only a few counts were recorded for this clone. The chain joins TRBV7-9 to TRBJ1-4; D perhaps matches TRBD1 (6 bases). Germline lookup yields CDR1 SEHNR and CDR2 FQNEAQ (reference sequence). The CDR3 totals 16 residues. V was trimmed by 5 bases and J by 0 bases, leaving 13 bases between them. DNA of the CDR3: TGTGCCAGCAGCCTATTACCAGGGGCAACTAATGAAAAACTGTTTTTT. Translated, it gives CASSLLPGATNEKLFF.

In its sample, this clone was seen a few times. This chain uses TRBV5-4 with TRBJ2-5; D possibly corresponds to TRBD2 (6 bases). The better agreement between TRBJ2-7 and the DNA end casts doubt on the J call. The CDR3 runs 12 residues. CDR1 and CDR2 from the germline V gene are SGHNT and YYREEE (reference sequence). The CDR3 loop is CATSGRDYEQYF. The CDR3 region has the DNA TGTGCCACCTCCGGGCGGGACTACGAGCAGTACTTC.

The chain employs TRBV5-1 and TRBJ2-5; the D gene is possibly TRBD2 (6 bases). Trimming stripped 0 bases from V and 0 bases from J, with 9 bases between. Germline values: CDR1 SGHRS, CDR2 YFSETQ. This CDR3 has 15 residues. CDR3 amino acids: CASSLVAEYQETQYF. The CDR3 DNA reads as TGCGCCAGCAGCTTGGTAGCGGAGTACCAAGAGACCCAGTACTTC.

V is TRBV7-8 and J is TRBJ2-7; TRBD2 is a possible D gene (5 bases). From germline, CDR1 is SGHVS and CDR2 FQNEAQ. Trimming left V 1 base short and J 1 base short, with 17 bases between. The length of the CDR3 is 17 residues. DNA for the CDR3: TGTGCCAGCAGCTTAGGCCTCCCGGCTAGCAAATCCTACGAGCAGTACTTC. This translates into CASSLGLPASKSYEQYF.

CDR3 coding DNA: TGTGCCACCAGCAGACCCTTGCTAGCGGGATCCGGGGAGCTGTTTTTT. It encodes CATSRPLLAGSGELFF. The chain uses TRBV15 and TRBJ2-2; 9 bases map to TRBD2. Germline V gives CDR1 LNHNV, CDR2 YYDKDF (reference sequence). The CDR3 length is 16 residues. Trimming cost V 2 bases and J 6 bases; bases outside gene matches: 7.

This clone came up once. V is TRBV4-3 and J is TRBJ1-1; 11 positions agree with TRBD1. There are 14 residues in the CDR3. The V gene end was trimmed by 4 bases and the J gene end by 11 bases; junction bases not matched to a gene: 9. Germline V gene sequence: CDR1 LGHNA, CDR2 YSLEER. In nucleotides, the CDR3 is TGCGCCAGCAGCCTACAGGACAGGGGGCAAATCGCTTTCTTT. This encodes CASSLQDRGQIAFF.

The chain links TRBV5-1 to TRBJ2-7; D gene uncertain. V lost 4 bases, J lost 9 bases, and 20 bases lay in between. Germline CDR1 is SGHRS and CDR2 is YFSETQ. The CDR3 contains 14 residues. Here the CDR3 reads CASSLNRQAPAQYF. As DNA, the CDR3 is TGCGCCAGCAGCCTCAACCGACAAGCCCCCGCGCAGTACTTC.

The V and J genes are TRBV2 and TRBJ2-7; unclear D gene. Germline assignment: CDR1 SNHLY and CDR2 FYNNEI. This CDR3 is built from 13 residues. V shed 5 bases and J shed 3 bases, with 11 bases lying between them. The CDR3: CASSSSKLYEQYF. The CDR3, as DNA: TGTGCCAGCAGTTCAAGCAAACTCTACGAGCAGTACTTC.

This clone was detected a few times. The V and J genes are TRBV28 and TRBJ2-5; 8 bases match TRBD1. The DNA end is more similar to TRBJ2-7, so the J call may be wrong. CDR3 length: 15 amino acids. Germline V lookup: CDR1 MDHEN, CDR2 SYDVKM. This chain's CDR3 is CASSLAGTGSYEQYF. CDR3 nucleotides: TGTGCCAGCAGTCTAGCCGGGACAGGAAGCTACGAGCAGTACTTC.

V is TRBV5-6 and J is TRBJ2-5, with D maybe TRBD1 (6 bases). Trimming cost V 0 bases and J 4 bases, with 10 bases left between them. Germline lookup yields CDR1 SGHDT and CDR2 YYEEEE. The CDR3 consists of 14 residues. The CDR3 spells CASSLGQGRETQYF. In DNA, the CDR3 is TGTGCCAGCAGCTTGGGGCAGGGGCGAGAGACCCAGTACTTC.

The chain employs TRBV4-3 and TRBJ2-1; 10 positions match TRBD2. The V gene end was trimmed by 4 bases and the J gene end by 3 bases; junction bases not matched to a gene: 9. The CDR3 sequence is 17 residues long. Germline CDR1 and CDR2: LGHNA and YSLEER. In nucleotides, the CDR3 is TGCGCCAGCAGCCCCCACGCAACTAGCGGGAACTACAATGAGCAGTTCTTC. It is translated as CASSPHATSGNYNEQFF.

CDR3 sequence: CSASGTDNYGYTF. CDR3 bases: TGCAGCGCTTCCGGGACAGACAACTATGGCTACACCTTC. The rearrangement uses TRBV29-1 and TRBJ1-2; 7 bases map to TRBD1. The CDR3 loop spans 13 amino acids. Germline V gives CDR1 SQVTM, CDR2 ANQGSEA. V shed 7 bases and J 2 bases; nucleotides not matched to a gene: 7.

The J gene is TRBJ2-2, the V gene TRBV11-3; D ambiguous. The CDR3 runs 14 residues. Trimming shortened V by 0 bases and J by 4 bases, and 6 bases separated the two germline ends. From germline, CDR1 is SGHNT and CDR2 YENEEA. DNA of the CDR3: TGTGCCAGCAGCTTAGAGTCGAGCACCGGGGAGCTGTTTTTT. Translating gives CASSLESSTGELFF.